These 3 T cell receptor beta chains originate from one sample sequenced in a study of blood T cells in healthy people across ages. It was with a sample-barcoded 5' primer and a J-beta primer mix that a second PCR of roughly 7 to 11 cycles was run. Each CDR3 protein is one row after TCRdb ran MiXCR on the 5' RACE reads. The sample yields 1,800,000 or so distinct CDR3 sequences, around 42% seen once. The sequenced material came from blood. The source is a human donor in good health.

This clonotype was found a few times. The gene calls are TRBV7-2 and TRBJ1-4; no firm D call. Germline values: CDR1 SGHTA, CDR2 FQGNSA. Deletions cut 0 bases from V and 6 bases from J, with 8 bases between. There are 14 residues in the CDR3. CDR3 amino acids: CASSLAGRHEKLFF. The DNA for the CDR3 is TGTGCCAGCAGCTTAGCTGGCAGACATGAAAAACTGTTTTTT. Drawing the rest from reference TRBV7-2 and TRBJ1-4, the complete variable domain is GAGVSQSPSNKVTEKGKDVELRCDPISGHTALYWYRQSLGQGLEFLIYFQGNSAPDKSGLPSDRFSAERTGGSVSTLTIQRTQQEDSAVYLCASSLAGRHEKLFFGSGTQLSVL.

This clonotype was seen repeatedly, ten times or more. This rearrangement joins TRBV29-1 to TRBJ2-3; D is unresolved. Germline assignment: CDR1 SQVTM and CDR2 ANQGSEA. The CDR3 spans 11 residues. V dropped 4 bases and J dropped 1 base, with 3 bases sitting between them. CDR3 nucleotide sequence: TGCAGCGTTGCCGGCACAGATACGCAGTATTTT. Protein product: CSVAGTDTQYF.

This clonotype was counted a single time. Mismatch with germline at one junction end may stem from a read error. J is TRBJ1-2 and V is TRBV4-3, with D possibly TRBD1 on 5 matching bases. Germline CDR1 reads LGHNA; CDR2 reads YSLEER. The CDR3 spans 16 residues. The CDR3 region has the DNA TGCGCCAACAGCCCCTCGACCGACAGACCTAACTATGGCTACACCTTC. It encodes CANSPSTDRPNYGYTF.